This record covers a single T cell receptor (beta chain). The sample comes from a study of early T cells in non-severe SARS-CoV-2 infection. TCRdb reprocessed the 5' RACE reads via MiXCR and lists one record per CDR3 protein. Of about 80,000 distinct CDR3 sequences listed, 4.5% to 6% are singletons. The germline V gene encodes CDR1 LNHDA and CDR2 SQIVND (reference sequence). V shed 3 bases and J shed 9 bases, with 15 bases lying between them. CDR3 length: 14 amino acids. The chain joins TRBV19 to TRBJ1-5, with D unresolved. The sequencing used whole blood, collected at baseline. This TCR derives from an adult who was a healthcare worker with PCR-confirmed SARS-CoV-2 infection or an uninfected control (not recorded which). The CDR3 loop reads CASSMGGRLWPQHF. The CDR3 DNA is TGTGCCAGTAGTATGGGTGGGAGGCTATGGCCCCAGCATTTT.